This T cell receptor beta chain derives from a study of OX40 agonist ivuxolimab in advanced cancers. Background on the study: Patients received intravenous ivuxolimab every 2 weeks at 0.01 to 10 mg/kg. The study reported partial responses in three patients: one hepatocellular carcinoma, two cutaneous melanoma.

The CDR3 has 15 residues. After removal of 0 bases from V and 5 bases from J, the junction contained 7 bases not matched to a gene. Germline-derived CDR1 and CDR2 are GTSNPN and SVGIG (reference sequence). Findings and caveats of the study: Among the lowest levels of clonal expansion were found in partial responders at 0.1-3.0 mg/kg.

Assay used: immunoSEQ multiplex PCR; TCRdb lists only in-frame clones, some missing. The table has around 66,000 clones, approximately 78% seen once. Concerning this clone: Its antigen is not known.

Sample: CD4+ or CD8+ T cells sorted from blood, taken in a trial of the OX40 agonist ivuxolimab. The V gene is TRBV30, the J gene TRBJ2-5; 9 nucleotides line up with TRBD2. This receptor was obtained from an adult with an advanced solid tumor such as melanoma, head and neck, liver or kidney cancer. The CDR3 is CAWSVQGTSMETQYF. The DNA of the CDR3 is TGTGCCTGGAGTGTACAGGGGACTAGCATGGAGACCCAGTACTTC.